Below, 16 T cell receptor beta chains from the same sample are listed, as sequenced in a study of graft-versus-host responses after intestinal transplantation. Produced via immunoSEQ multiplex PCR; TCRdb's table is partial and in-frame only. The table lists some 27,000 clones, 80% to 95% of them singletons. The sample in question was PBMCs, obtained 18 days after transplant. Receptors originate from a human patient who received an intestinal transplant, so some T cells may come from the graft donor.

The gene calls are TRBV5-1 and TRBJ2-3; D remains ambiguous. CDR1 SGHRS and CDR2 YFSETQ come from the germline V gene. V was clipped by 1 base and J by 0 bases, with 12 bases between them. The CDR3 extends over 16 amino acids. The CDR3 here is CASSLLGPLSTDTQYF. The CDR3 DNA sequence: TGCGCCAGCAGCTTGTTAGGGCCTTTGAGCACAGATACGCAGTATTTT.

V usage is TRBV6-6 and J usage is TRBJ2-3, with 8 bases that match TRBD2. Germline V CDR1 and CDR2: MNHNY, SVGAGI (reference sequence). V trimming: 2 bases; J trimming: 3 bases; junction bases outside the gene matches: 7. This CDR3 is 16 amino acids long. CDR3 sequence (DNA): TGTGCCAGCAGTTACCCTAGCGGGTTTGGTACAGATACGCAGTATTTT. Translated: CASSYPSGFGTDTQYF.

V usage is TRBV2 and J usage is TRBJ1-2, with a possible D match to TRBD1 (5 bases). The length of the CDR3 is 12 residues. Trimming pared 3 bases from V and 8 bases from J, leaving 10 bases between. Looked up from germline, CDR1 is SNHLY and CDR2 is FYNNEI. CDR3 sequence reads: CASSDRVGGYTF. In DNA, the CDR3 is TGTGCCAGCAGTGACAGGGTGGGGGGCTACACCTTC. Full variable domain (missing parts from reference TRBV2 and TRBJ1-2): EPEVTQTPSHQVTQMGQEVILRCVPISNHLYFYWYRQILGQKVEFLVSFYNNEISEKSEIFDDQFSVERPDGSNFTLKIRSTKLEDSAMYFCASSDRVGGYTFGSGTRLTVV.

The V call is TRBV7-2, the J call TRBJ2-3; D is unclear. Trimming removed 7 bases from V and 5 bases from J, with 10 bases in between. Germline-derived CDR1 and CDR2 are SGHTA and FQGNSA. The CDR3 runs to 12 residues. The CDR3 DNA is TGTGCCAGCAACCACCCCGGAGATACGCAGTATTTT. Amino acid sequence: CASNHPGDTQYF.

The V gene is TRBV11-2, the J gene TRBJ2-7; D may be TRBD2 (6 bases). Germline values: CDR1 SGHAT, CDR2 FQNNGV. V lost 5 bases, J lost 2 bases, and 13 bases lay in between. There are 14 residues in the CDR3. The CDR3 region has the DNA TGTGCCAGCAGCCCCTCACGCGGGGCCTACGAGCAGTACTTC. It is translated as CASSPSRGAYEQYF.

The rearrangement links TRBV30 to TRBJ2-5; D call uncertain. CDR3 length: 12 residues. The germline CDR1 and CDR2 sequences are GTSNPN and SVGIG (reference sequence). V shed 1 base and J shed 4 bases, with 7 bases lying between them. The CDR3 loop reads CAWSEQSETQYF. CDR3 in DNA: TGTGCCTGGAGTGAACAGTCAGAGACCCAGTACTTC.

The chain uses TRBV7-6 and TRBJ2-2; 8 bases match TRBD2. Germline CDR1 reads SGHVS; CDR2 reads FNYEAQ. CDR3 size: 15 residues. V dropped 1 base and J dropped 4; count of bases not matched to a gene: 2. This chain's CDR3 is CASSLGAGGTGELFF. DNA of the CDR3: TGTGCCAGCAGCTTAGGGGCGGGGGGCACCGGGGAGCTGTTTTTT.

J is TRBJ2-1 and V is TRBV9; 13 nucleotides agree with TRBD2. The germline gives CDR1 SGDLS, CDR2 YYNGEE. V was pared by 4 bases and J by 4 bases, with 5 bases of the junction left unmatched. CDR3 length equals 16 residues. CDR3 nucleotides: TGTGCCAGCAGCTCAGGACTAGCGGGGGTATACAATGAGCAGTTCTTC. Residues: CASSSGLAGVYNEQFF.

The chain couples TRBV7-9 to TRBJ2-3; no definite D call. Trimming removed 1 base at V and 4 bases at J, with 6 bases between. The CDR3 runs 13 residues. CDR1 and CDR2 (germline): SEHNR, FQNEAQ (reference sequence). CDR3 DNA: TGTGCCAGCAGCTTAGTATTACCAGATACGCAGTATTTT. Translating gives CASSLVLPDTQYF.

V is TRBV28 and J is TRBJ2-7; 7 nucleotides match TRBD1. Trimming cost V 2 bases and J 4 bases; bases outside gene matches: 8. The CDR3 totals 15 residues. Germline CDR1 reads MDHEN; CDR2 reads SYDVKM. CDR3 protein: CASSLGLGQTYEQYF. In nucleotides, the CDR3 is TGTGCCAGCAGTTTAGGTTTGGGACAGACGTACGAGCAGTACTTC.

The V and J genes are TRBV10-3 and TRBJ1-2; 11 nucleotides agree with TRBD1. Germline V lookup: CDR1 ENHRY, CDR2 SYGVKD. The J segment lost 7 bases and the V segment lost 4 bases, leaving 8 bases of the junction unmatched. The CDR3 has 15 residues. CDR3 sequence (DNA): TGTGCCATCAGTGGACCTGGACAGGGGGCGAGTGGCTACACCTTC. Its translation is CAISGPGQGASGYTF.

The chain combines TRBV6-1 with TRBJ1-2; no clear D gene. This CDR3 region has 13 residues. V lost 4 bases to trimming and J lost 1 base, with 7 bases between them. Germline V gene data show CDR1 as MNHNS and CDR2 as SASEGT. In nucleotides, the CDR3 is TGTGCCAGCAGTGTAGGCAGTAACTATGGCTACACCTTC. This gives the protein CASSVGSNYGYTF.

V and J are TRBV5-4 and TRBJ1-4; TRBD1 is a possible D gene (5 bases). This CDR3 contains 18 residues. V shed 1 base and J shed 0 bases, with 16 bases lying between them. Looked up from germline, CDR1 is SGHNT and CDR2 is YYREEE (reference sequence). The CDR3 nucleotides are TGTGCCAGCAGCTTGTTTGGGGGGGACTTTGCAACTAATGAAAAACTGTTTTTT. This gives the protein CASSLFGGDFATNEKLFF.

This clone was observed a handful of times. The missing conserved phenylalanine or tryptophan at the end of this CDR3 makes a read error likely. The DNA is left out, because the CDR3 cannot be placed on it with certainty; the CDR3 is given as TCRdb lists it. The chain joins TRBV10-1 to TRBJ1-4. From germline, CDR1 is WNHNN and CDR2 SYGVQD (reference sequence). From its first to its last residue, the CDR3 has 9 amino acids. This CDR3 is CASSGGTLS.

V and J are TRBV9 and TRBJ2-7; a weak D match, TRBD1 (6 bases). V lost 0 bases to trimming and J lost 1 base, with 20 bases between them. The CDR3 is 18 residues long. Per germline, CDR1 SGDLS and CDR2 YYNGEE. The DNA for the CDR3 is TGTGCCAGCAGCGTAGCGGTTCGTGTGGGACACTTTTCCTACGAGCAGTACTTC. Protein: CASSVAVRVGHFSYEQYF.

There are a few counts of this clone. The rearrangement joins TRBV11-2 to TRBJ1-3; 7 bases are a match to TRBD1. Trimming cost V 5 bases and J 3 bases; bases outside gene matches: 4. Looked up from germline, CDR1 is SGHAT and CDR2 is FQNNGV. This CDR3 comprises 14 residues. The DNA for the CDR3 is TGTGCCAGCAGCCAAGACAGGGTTGGAAACACCATATATTTT. Protein sequence: CASSQDRVGNTIYF. The whole variable domain, filled in from reference TRBV11-2 and TRBJ1-3, reads EAGVAQSPRYKIIEKRQSVAFWCNPISGHATLYWYQQILGQGPKLLIQFQNNGVVDDSQLPKDRFSAERLKGVDSTLKIQPAKLEDSAVYLCASSQDRVGNTIYFGEGSWLTVV.